Following are 30 T cell receptor beta chains from one sample sequenced in a study of memory CD4+ T cells and cytomegalovirus serostatus. The sort gate was single viable CD3+CD4+CD8-CD45RO+ cells for memory CD4+ T cells. Sequencing was performed with immunoSEQ multiplex PCR; in TCRdb, only in-frame clones are kept and a portion is missing. The sample carries 50,000 to 70,000 clones, more than 60% recorded once. The sequenced material came from memory CD4+ T cells from blood. The source of these receptors is an adult in good health and CMV-seronegative.

CDR3: CANPPARKPQGDGYTF. The CDR3 nucleotides read TGTGCCAACCCCCCTGCAAGGAAACCCCAGGGGGACGGCTACACCTTC. The V and J genes are TRBV11-2 and TRBJ1-2, with 7 bases aligning to TRBD1. In germline, CDR1 is SGHAT, CDR2 FQNNGV. The CDR3 is 16 amino acids. Trimming cost V 10 bases and J 8 bases; bases outside gene matches: 22.

The chain combines TRBV19 with TRBJ1-2; no reliable D call. This CDR3 comprises 14 residues. Trimming stripped 9 bases from V and 0 bases from J, with 14 bases between. Germline V gene sequence: CDR1 LNHDA, CDR2 SQIVND (reference sequence). CDR3 residues: CASRTRDTNYGYTF. The CDR3 DNA reads as TGTGCCAGCAGAACCCGGGATACTAACTATGGCTACACCTTC.

This sequence joins TRBV30 and TRBJ1-3; TRBD1 aligns across 12 bases. With V trimmed by 4 bases and J by 7 bases, 5 bases remained unmatched. The germline gives CDR1 GTSNPN, CDR2 SVGIG (reference sequence). This CDR3 has 14 residues. The CDR3 region has the DNA TGTGCCTGGAACCGGGACAGGGGGCTGAACACCATATATTTT. Translated: CAWNRDRGLNTIYF.

This chain connects TRBV30 to TRBJ1-1; D remains ambiguous. V was pared by 2 bases and J by 6 bases, with 19 bases between. Germline CDR1 GTSNPN, CDR2 SVGIG (reference sequence). This CDR3 has 15 amino acids. CDR3 protein: CAWSKRASRVPEAFF. CDR3 DNA: TGTGCCTGGAGTAAGAGGGCCTCCCGGGTCCCTGAAGCTTTCTTT.

This clone was found once. The rearrangement joins TRBV2 to TRBJ1-4; no clear D. Trimming cost V 4 bases and J 8 bases, with 17 bases left between them. Germline CDR1 reads SNHLY; CDR2 reads FYNNEI. The CDR3 covers 15 residues. The CDR3 sequence is CASSVSVVGLEKLFF. The DNA of the CDR3 is TGTGCCAGCAGTGTTTCGGTGGTGGGGTTGGAAAAACTGTTTTTT.

The chain uses TRBV6-1 and TRBJ1-2; D ambiguous. CDR3 length: 13 residues. Per germline, CDR1 MNHNS and CDR2 SASEGT. Trimming pared 7 bases from V and 6 bases from J, leaving 15 bases between. The CDR3 is CASIAAAPHGYTF. CDR3 DNA: TGTGCCAGCATCGCGGCAGCCCCCCATGGCTACACCTTC.

The rearrangement joins TRBV6-6 to TRBJ1-2, with unresolved D. V dropped 7 bases and J dropped 0 bases, with 9 bases sitting between them. Looked up from germline, CDR1 is MNHNY and CDR2 is SVGAGI (reference sequence). The CDR3 runs 13 residues. The CDR3 nucleotides read TGTGCCAGCACTCTCACGGCTAACTATGGCTACACCTTC. Translation gives CASTLTANYGYTF.

This clone was seen repeatedly, ten times or more. The chain recombines TRBV5-4 with TRBJ1-2; 10 nucleotides line up with TRBD1. The V and J ends lost 3 bases and 12 bases, in that order; junction bases with no gene match: 11. The CDR3 has 14 amino acids. Germline V lookup: CDR1 SGHNT, CDR2 YYREEE (reference sequence). In nucleotides, the CDR3 is TGTGCCAGCAGCTCGACAGGGGGCCAAGGAGATCACACCTTC. This translates into CASSSTGGQGDHTF.

V and J are TRBV19 and TRBJ1-5; 7 nucleotides agree with TRBD1. J lost 4 bases, V lost 6 bases, and 12 bases had no gene match. Germline lookup yields CDR1 LNHDA and CDR2 SQIVND (reference sequence). CDR3 length: 16 residues. DNA for the CDR3: TGTGCCAGTAGCATCTACCGGGACAGCGGAAATCAGCCCCAGCATTTT. This sequence encodes CASSIYRDSGNQPQHF.

The CDR3 protein is CASTLGLAGGPQETQYF. Written as DNA, the CDR3 is TGCGCCAGCACCTTAGGACTAGCGGGGGGACCACAAGAGACCCAGTACTTC. The chain couples TRBV5-1 to TRBJ2-5; 14 bases agree with TRBD2. This CDR3 is built from 17 residues. Germline loops: CDR1 SGHRS, CDR2 YFSETQ. The J segment lost 2 bases and the V segment lost 6 bases, leaving 9 bases of the junction unmatched.

The chain links TRBV10-1 to TRBJ1-3; D is ambiguous. Germline V gene data show CDR1 as WNHNN and CDR2 as SYGVQD (reference sequence). CDR3 length: 12 residues. The V end lost 9 bases, the J end lost 0 bases, and 6 bases lay between the germline ends. Here the CDR3 reads CASKDSGNTIYF. The CDR3 nucleotides read TGCGCCAGTAAGGACTCTGGAAACACCATATATTTT.

V gene TRBV15 combines with J gene TRBJ2-1; D not certain. The V gene lost 3 bases and the J gene lost 9 bases, with 12 bases spanning the gap. Germline loops: CDR1 LNHNV, CDR2 YYDKDF (reference sequence). The CDR3 sequence is 13 residues long. The CDR3 sequence: CATSSRKSSEQFF. As DNA, the CDR3 is TGTGCCACCAGCAGCAGAAAAAGTAGTGAGCAGTTCTTC.

Only one count was recorded for this clone. The gene calls are TRBV7-2 and TRBJ2-1; no clear D. V shed 1 base and J shed 6 bases, with 10 bases lying between them. Looked up from germline, CDR1 is SGHTA and CDR2 is FQGNSA. The CDR3 has 14 residues. The CDR3 loop reads CASSLGGVPNEQFF. CDR3 nucleotide sequence: TGTGCCAGCAGCTTAGGGGGTGTCCCCAATGAGCAGTTCTTC.

This chain connects TRBV7-9 to TRBJ2-2, with D perhaps being TRBD1 or TRBD2 (6 bases each). Trimming removed 4 bases from V and 5 bases from J, with 11 bases in between. Germline V gene data show CDR1 as SEHNR and CDR2 as FQNEAQ (reference sequence). The CDR3 length is 14 residues. CDR3 nucleotide sequence: TGTGCCAGCAGCTCTTGGAGGGGGACCGGGGAGCTGTTTTTT. This sequence encodes CASSSWRGTGELFF.

The chain has TRBV11-1 and TRBJ1-1, with D unresolved. Germline CDR1 and CDR2: SGHAT and FQDESV (reference sequence). Deletions cut 0 bases from V and 1 base from J, with 9 bases between. The CDR3 is 15 residues long. CDR3 loop: CASSLAQTWNTEAFF. CDR3 bases: TGTGCCAGCAGCTTAGCGCAGACCTGGAACACTGAAGCTTTCTTT.

The chain has TRBV11-2 and TRBJ1-1; D is perhaps TRBD1 (5 bases). The CDR3 loop spans 14 amino acids. CDR1 and CDR2 (germline): SGHAT, FQNNGV. V lost 5 bases and J 5 bases, leaving 15 bases between the germline ends. DNA for the CDR3: TGTGCCAGCAGCCTTACCGGGACTGTGACTGAAGCTTTCTTT. The encoded protein is CASSLTGTVTEAFF.

This clone came up a few times. This chain connects TRBV4-1 to TRBJ2-7, with 7 bases aligning to TRBD2. CDR1 is MGHRA, CDR2 YSYEKL, per germline. There are 16 residues in the CDR3. V was pared by 0 bases and J by 5 bases, with 10 bases of the junction left unmatched. CDR3 in amino acids: CASSQEWTVGGDEQYF. The CDR3 coding sequence is TGCGCCAGCAGCCAAGAGTGGACGGTTGGGGGGGACGAGCAGTACTTC.

The chain joins TRBV2 to TRBJ2-7, with D perhaps matching TRBD2 (6 bases). This CDR3 comprises 14 residues. The V gene lost 4 bases and the J gene lost 0 bases, with 10 bases spanning the gap. Germline V gives CDR1 SNHLY, CDR2 FYNNEI. CDR3 sequence reads: CASSAGSASYEQYF. The DNA for the CDR3 is TGTGCCAGCAGTGCCGGGAGCGCCTCCTACGAGCAGTACTTC.

This chain joins TRBV10-3 and TRBJ2-1; D is ambiguous. Trimming removed 0 bases at V and 8 bases at J, with 11 bases between. The CDR3 spans 14 residues. Germline V gene lookup returns CDR1 ENHRY and CDR2 SYGVKD. CDR3 nucleotides: TGTGCCATCAGTGAGTCGGCGGACGGCGATGAGCAGTTCTTC. The encoded protein is CAISESADGDEQFF.

The chain carries TRBV20-1 and TRBJ1-2; a weak D match, TRBD1 (5 bases). This CDR3 contains 11 residues. The germline V gene has CDR1 DFQATT and CDR2 SNEGSKA (reference sequence). The germline V and J ends were trimmed by 5 bases and 12 bases, with 16 bases remaining between them. The CDR3 sequence is CSAFYRSKNTF. In DNA, the CDR3 is TGCAGTGCTTTTTACAGGTCGAAGAACACCTTC.

The gene calls are TRBV27 and TRBJ1-5, with D hard to call. The germline V and J ends were trimmed by 1 base and 0 bases, with 7 bases remaining between them. From germline, CDR1 is MNHEY and CDR2 SMNVEV (reference sequence). CDR3 length: 15 residues. CDR3 in DNA: TGTGCCAGCAGTTTATTAGGGTATAGCAATCAGCCCCAGCATTTT. Protein product: CASSLLGYSNQPQHF.

The chain has TRBV18 and TRBJ2-7, with D possibly TRBD1 on 5 matching bases. The V end was cut by 4 bases, the J end by 0 bases, with 16 bases between. The germline V gene encodes CDR1 KGHSH and CDR2 LQKENI. This CDR3 contains 16 residues. CDR3 loop: CASSRLGAGASYEQYF. In nucleotides, the CDR3 is TGTGCCAGCTCACGGTTAGGGGCAGGAGCCTCCTACGAGCAGTACTTC.

The J gene is TRBJ2-1, the V gene TRBV30; D might be TRBD1 (6 bases). This CDR3 region has 15 residues. Germline CDR1 GTSNPN, CDR2 SVGIG (reference sequence). V shed 0 bases and J shed 3 bases, with 12 bases lying between them. Written as DNA, the CDR3 is TGTGCCTGGAGTGTTATGACAGGCCGCTACAATGAGCAGTTCTTC. It codes for CAWSVMTGRYNEQFF.

This clone was counted between two and nine times. The genes are TRBV5-1 and TRBJ2-2, with 9 nucleotides matching TRBD1. The CDR3 consists of 15 residues. Germline V lookup: CDR1 SGHRS, CDR2 YFSETQ. The ends lost 4 bases at V and 4 bases at J; junction bases unmatched: 5. DNA for the CDR3: TGCGCCAGCAGCATTCAGACAGGGGGCACCGGGGAGCTGTTTTTT. Its translation: CASSIQTGGTGELFF.

The chain couples TRBV5-4 to TRBJ1-1, with D uncertain. The germline V and J ends were trimmed by 5 bases and 3 bases, with 11 bases remaining between them. Germline lookup yields CDR1 SGHNT and CDR2 YYREEE (reference sequence). The CDR3 runs 13 residues. The chain's CDR3 is CASSRARDTEAFF. The CDR3 nucleotides are TGTGCCAGCAGTCGGGCGCGGGACACTGAAGCTTTCTTT.

This chain joins TRBV5-6 and TRBJ1-6; D call uncertain. The CDR3 length is 16 residues. V lost 2 bases, J lost 6 bases, and 15 bases lay in between. Germline V CDR1 and CDR2: SGHDT, YYEEEE. CDR3 residues: CASSFAGVSFNSPLHF. The CDR3, as DNA: TGTGCCAGCAGCTTCGCCGGGGTGAGTTTTAATTCACCCCTCCACTTT.

This chain joins TRBV5-1 and TRBJ2-1; 10 positions agree with TRBD2. Germline CDR1 SGHRS, CDR2 YFSETQ. With 4 bases clipped from V and 4 bases from J, the junction kept 5 bases outside the gene matches. The CDR3 length is 15 residues. CDR3 in amino acids: CASSPGTSDYNEQFF. CDR3 DNA sequence: TGCGCCAGCAGCCCCGGGACTAGCGATTACAATGAGCAGTTCTTC.

This clone has just one count. This chain joins TRBV2 and TRBJ1-3, with a tentative D call TRBD1 (5 bases). This CDR3 comprises 12 residues. V shed 8 bases and J shed 7 bases, with 12 bases lying between them. Germline V CDR1 and CDR2: SNHLY, FYNNEI. The CDR3 spells CASLGGRNTIYF. CDR3 nucleotides: TGTGCCAGCTTGGGGGGAAGGAACACCATATATTTT.

The V call is TRBV4-1, the J call TRBJ2-1; TRBD2 aligns across 10 bases. The CDR3 covers 15 residues. V gave up 4 bases and J gave up 5 bases; unmatched junction bases: 5. The germline V gene encodes CDR1 MGHRA and CDR2 YSYEKL. Written as DNA, the CDR3 is TGCGCCAGCAGCCGGACTAGCGGAAACAACAATGAGCAGTTCTTC. Translated, it gives CASSRTSGNNNEQFF.

The CDR3 protein is CASSIQGSGETQYF. The CDR3 DNA is TGCGCCAGCAGCATACAGGGTAGTGGGGAGACCCAGTACTTC. The chain combines TRBV5-1 with TRBJ2-5; D might be TRBD1 (6 bases). Germline CDR1 and CDR2: SGHRS and YFSETQ. Trimming shortened V by 4 bases and J by 5 bases, and 15 bases separated the two germline ends. The CDR3 totals 14 residues.